The clone carrying this T cell receptor (beta chain) was seen at least ten times. Its target is unknown. The CDR3 end is not reached by the read, which stops 3 residues before it; the germline J gene fills it in. The sample is drawn from a study of T cell clonality in common variable immunodeficiency. Study-wide results and caveats: Reportedly, TCR beta sequences from common variable immunodeficiency showed fewer deletions and N-nucleotide insertions.

The table came from immunoSEQ multiplex PCR; TCRdb's copy has only in-frame clones and leaves some out. The sample is made up of 44,000 or so clones, none counted only once. The germline V gene has CDR1 DFQATT and CDR2 SNEGSKA (reference sequence). The CDR3 contains 14 residues. With 2 bases removed from V and 5 bases from J, the gap between germline ends came to 13 bases. This clonotype was sampled from a person aged 18-70 years in good health. The sample taken for sequencing was peripheral blood mononuclear cells. This chain connects TRBV20-1 to TRBJ1-5; D remains ambiguous. The CDR3 spells CSARSRGGDQPQHF. The part of the CDR3 DNA that was read is TGCAGTGCTAGATCGCGAGGCGGGGATCAGCCC.